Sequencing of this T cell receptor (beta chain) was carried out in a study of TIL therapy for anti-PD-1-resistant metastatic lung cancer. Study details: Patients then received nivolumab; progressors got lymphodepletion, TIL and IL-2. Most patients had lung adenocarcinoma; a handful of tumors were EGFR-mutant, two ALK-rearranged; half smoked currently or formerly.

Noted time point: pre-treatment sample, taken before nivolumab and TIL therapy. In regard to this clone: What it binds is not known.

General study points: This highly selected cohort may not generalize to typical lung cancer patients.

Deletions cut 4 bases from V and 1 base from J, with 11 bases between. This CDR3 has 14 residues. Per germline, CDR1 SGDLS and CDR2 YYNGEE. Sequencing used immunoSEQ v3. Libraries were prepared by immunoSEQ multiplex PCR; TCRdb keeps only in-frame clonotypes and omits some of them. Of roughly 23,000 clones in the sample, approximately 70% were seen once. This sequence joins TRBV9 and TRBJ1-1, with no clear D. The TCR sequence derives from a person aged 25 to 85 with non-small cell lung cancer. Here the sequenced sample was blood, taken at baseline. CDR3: CASSPHPENTEAFF. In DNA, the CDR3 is TGTGCCAGCAGCCCACATCCCGAGAACACTGAAGCTTTCTTT.